Each of the 26 T cell receptor beta chains below was sequenced from the same sample in a study of blood T cell repertoires in COVID-19. TCRdb keeps only in-frame clones here, not all; method: immunoSEQ multiplex PCR. The table lists 150,000 to 160,000 clones, about 90% of them singletons. The specimen was peripheral blood. The origin of the receptors is a man in his forties or fifties with acute or convalescent COVID-19.

The chain joins TRBV10-3 to TRBJ2-2; D perhaps matches TRBD2 (7 bases). The CDR3 is made up of 14 amino acids. Germline CDR1 is ENHRY and CDR2 is SYGVKD. The ends were cut back, 7 bases at V and 3 bases at J, with 12 bases in the middle. The CDR3 DNA follows: TGTGCCATCACGGGGGGCGCGGACACCGGGGAGCTGTTTTTT. Protein product: CAITGGADTGELFF.

The chain carries TRBV30 and TRBJ2-1; D unclear. Germline V gene lookup returns CDR1 GTSNPN and CDR2 SVGIG (reference sequence). The CDR3 totals 13 residues. Trimming took 1 base from V and 4 from J, leaving 8 bases between them. The CDR3 region is CAWSEQIYNEQFF. The CDR3 bases are TGTGCCTGGAGTGAACAAATATACAATGAGCAGTTCTTC.

This chain joins TRBV7-9 and TRBJ2-2; 9 positions match TRBD1. V gave up 5 bases and J gave up 7 bases; unmatched junction bases: 8. CDR3 size: 15 residues. CDR1 SEHNR and CDR2 FQNEAQ come from the germline V gene (reference sequence). CDR3 DNA sequence: TGTGCCAGCAGCACCCACAGGGGGCTGGACGGGGAGCTGTTTTTT. It is translated as CASSTHRGLDGELFF.

In nucleotides, the CDR3 is TGCAGCGAAAGGGACAGGGTGGGCGGCTACACCTTC. Translating it yields CSERDRVGGYTF. The rearrangement links TRBV29-1 to TRBJ1-2; 9 bases agree with TRBD1. Losses at the gene ends were 7 bases for V and 8 bases for J; bases not matched to a gene: 8. The germline V gene has CDR1 SQVTM and CDR2 ANQGSEA. The CDR3 runs to 12 residues.

This chain uses TRBV4-1 with TRBJ1-5, with 7 positions matching TRBD1. The CDR3 consists of 17 residues. The ends lost 0 bases at V and 1 base at J; junction bases unmatched: 6. Germline V gene lookup returns CDR1 MGHRA and CDR2 YSYEKL. CDR3 in amino acids: CASSQDRRTGSNQPQHF. The CDR3, as DNA: TGCGCCAGCAGCCAAGATAGGCGGACAGGAAGCAATCAGCCCCAGCATTTT.

The rearrangement links TRBV9 to TRBJ2-1; 7 bases are shared with TRBD1. Germline-derived CDR1 and CDR2 are SGDLS and YYNGEE. With V trimmed by 3 bases and J by 5 bases, 5 bases remained unmatched. The CDR3 spans 14 residues. CDR3 residues: CASSEWTGHNEQFF. The CDR3 DNA sequence: TGTGCCAGCAGCGAGTGGACAGGACACAATGAGCAGTTCTTC.

This chain links TRBV7-2 with TRBJ1-5; TRBD1 might be the D (5 bases). V was pared by 0 bases and J by 5 bases, with 14 bases between. Per the germline V gene, CDR1 is SGHTA and CDR2 is FQGNSA. The CDR3 is made up of 16 amino acids. Written as DNA, the CDR3 is TGTGCCAGCAGCTTAGCGTGGGGCCCGATTGATCAGCCCCAGCATTTT. It translates to CASSLAWGPIDQPQHF.

The rearrangement uses TRBV27 and TRBJ2-3, with D perhaps matching TRBD2 (5 bases). The CDR3 loop spans 17 amino acids. In germline, CDR1 is MNHEY, CDR2 SMNVEV (reference sequence). Trimming removed 2 bases at V and 1 base at J, with 16 bases between. CDR3 region: CASSLRFSRAGTDTQYF. In DNA, the CDR3 is TGTGCCAGCAGTTTACGTTTCTCGCGGGCGGGCACAGATACGCAGTATTTT.

J is TRBJ2-5 and V is TRBV15; D possibly corresponds to TRBD1 (6 bases). Germline V gives CDR1 LNHNV, CDR2 YYDKDF (reference sequence). The ends were cut back, 2 bases at V and 7 bases at J, with 17 bases in the middle. This CDR3 region has 15 residues. CDR3 nucleotides: TGTGCCACCAGCAGAAGGTCACAGGGATTGGTGACCCAGTACTTC. Amino acids: CATSRRSQGLVTQYF.

This chain joins TRBV2 and TRBJ1-4; D is uncertain. Looked up from germline, CDR1 is SNHLY and CDR2 is FYNNEI. CDR3 size: 15 residues. The V and J ends lost 5 bases and 3 bases respectively, with 13 bases between them. The CDR3 protein is CASSFSEGSNEKLFF. DNA for the CDR3: TGTGCCAGCAGTTTCTCGGAGGGATCTAATGAAAAACTGTTTTTT.

Comment on this clone: Other DNA sequences of this sample code for an identical CDR3. As DNA, the CDR3 is TGTGCCAGCAGCTTAGGGGGCAATGAAAAACTGTTTTTT. Translated, it gives CASSLGGNEKLFF. V is TRBV5-6 and J is TRBJ1-4, with 7 bases aligning to TRBD1. Germline CDR1 is SGHDT and CDR2 is YYEEEE. Unmatched junction bases numbered 0, after V lost 2 bases and J lost 5 bases. CDR3 length equals 13 residues.

This clone was observed a few times. CDR3 residues: CAWSVLGRGTEAFF. The CDR3 DNA follows: TGTGCCTGGAGTGTACTGGGGCGGGGCACTGAAGCTTTCTTT. The chain is built from TRBV30 and TRBJ1-1, with D perhaps matching TRBD1 (5 bases). The CDR3 is 14 residues long. V gave up 0 bases and J gave up 4 bases, with 12 bases separating them. The germline CDR1 and CDR2 sequences are GTSNPN and SVGIG (reference sequence).

V and J are TRBV5-8 and TRBJ2-1, with D maybe TRBD2 (5 bases). The CDR3 runs to 13 residues. Trimming pared 1 base from V and 10 bases from J, leaving 12 bases between. The germline gives CDR1 SGHTS, CDR2 YDEGEE. Here the CDR3 DNA reads TGTGCCAGCAGCTTGAACGGGGTCAGCGAGCAGTTCTTC. Translation gives CASSLNGVSEQFF.

This sequence joins TRBV6-5 and TRBJ1-5, with D maybe TRBD1 (5 bases). From germline, CDR1 is MNHEY and CDR2 SVGAGI. V was clipped by 5 bases and J by 7 bases, with 18 bases between them. The CDR3 totals 15 residues. DNA of the CDR3: TGTGCCAGCAGTAGGGACCAAGGGGAGGGACAGCCCCAGCATTTT. Protein: CASSRDQGEGQPQHF.

The CDR3 nucleotides read TGCGCCAGCAGGCGGACTAGCGGGAGGGTCTACAATGAGCAGTTCTTC. Amino acid sequence: CASRRTSGRVYNEQFF. The chain is built from TRBV5-1 and TRBJ2-1; 15 nucleotides match TRBD2. Germline V gene data show CDR1 as SGHRS and CDR2 as YFSETQ. J lost 3 bases, V lost 5 bases, and 3 bases had no gene match. CDR3 length: 16 amino acids.

V is TRBV7-3 and J is TRBJ2-6, with 7 bases matching TRBD1. Germline assignment: CDR1 SGHTA and CDR2 FQGTGA. The CDR3 sequence is 16 residues long. J gave up 4 bases and V 4 bases, and 7 bases lay outside the gene matches. CDR3 sequence reads: CASSYEGATGANVLTF. CDR3 DNA sequence: TGTGCCAGCAGCTACGAGGGGGCGACGGGGGCCAACGTCCTGACTTTC. Full variable domain (rest looked up from reference TRBV7-3 and TRBJ2-6): GAGVSQTPSNKVTEKGKYVELRCDPISGHTALYWYRQSLGQGPEFLIYFQGTGAADDSGLPNDRFFAVRPEGSVSTLKIQRTERGDSAVYLCASSYEGATGANVLTFGAGSRLTVL.

The chain uses TRBV7-9 and TRBJ2-2; 7 bases map to TRBD1. V trimming: 5 bases; J trimming: 7 bases; junction bases outside the gene matches: 7. CDR1 and CDR2 from the germline V gene are SEHNR and FQNEAQ (reference sequence). The CDR3 contains 14 residues. The CDR3 reads CASSQPTGYGELFF. The CDR3 bases are TGTGCCAGCAGCCAACCGACAGGGTACGGGGAGCTGTTTTTT.

This rearrangement joins TRBV19 to TRBJ1-1; 7 positions match TRBD1. From germline, CDR1 is LNHDA and CDR2 SQIVND (reference sequence). The CDR3 loop spans 16 amino acids. The junction had 13 bases not matched to a gene; V was cut back by 3 bases and J by 6 bases. In DNA form, the CDR3 reads TGTGCCAGTAGTATCCGAAGTCGAGGGGGCGATGCTGAAGCTTTCTTT. Protein product: CASSIRSRGGDAEAFF.

The chain combines TRBV20-1 with TRBJ1-6, with TRBD1 matching over 9 bases. Germline V CDR1 and CDR2: DFQATT, SNEGSKA (reference sequence). This CDR3 contains 15 residues. Trimming removed 3 bases from V and 10 bases from J; junction bases left unmatched: 10. CDR3 loop: CSASWDRARGSPLHF. The CDR3, as DNA: TGCAGTGCTAGTTGGGACAGGGCAAGAGGATCACCCCTCCACTTT.

The chain uses TRBV2 and TRBJ2-5; maybe TRBD2 (5 bases). CDR3 length equals 13 residues. V lost 7 bases and J 5 bases, leaving 14 bases between the germline ends. Germline-derived CDR1 and CDR2 are SNHLY and FYNNEI. The CDR3 DNA is TGTGCCAGCACCGGGATCGGGTTGGAGACCCAGTACTTC. Its translation is CASTGIGLETQYF.

This chain joins TRBV19 and TRBJ2-7; TRBD2 agrees at 8 bases. The CDR3 loop spans 14 amino acids. The V and J ends lost 7 bases and 0 bases, in that order; junction bases with no gene match: 5. Germline V gene sequence: CDR1 LNHDA, CDR2 SQIVND (reference sequence). In DNA, the CDR3 is TGTGCCAGTAAGGTAGCGGGATCCTCCTACGAGCAGTACTTC. It yields the protein CASKVAGSSYEQYF.

This clone occurred a few times. The V gene is TRBV18, the J gene TRBJ1-5, with a weak D call TRBD1 (5 bases). Trimming stripped 2 bases from V and 0 bases from J, with 11 bases between. CDR1 and CDR2 from the germline V gene are KGHSH and LQKENI. The CDR3 is made up of 16 amino acids. The CDR3 DNA sequence: TGTGCCAGCTCACCAGGGGGGACCAATAGCAATCAGCCCCAGCATTTT. Amino acid sequence: CASSPGGTNSNQPQHF.

This sequence joins TRBV5-6 and TRBJ2-7; D is perhaps TRBD2 (5 bases). Germline values: CDR1 SGHDT, CDR2 YYEEEE. The germline V and J ends were trimmed by 2 bases and 1 base, with 13 bases remaining between them. CDR3 size: 15 residues. Here the CDR3 reads CASSFGVHTSYEQYF. CDR3 bases: TGTGCCAGCAGCTTCGGGGTTCACACTTCCTACGAGCAGTACTTC.

V usage is TRBV29-1 and J usage is TRBJ1-2; 8 bases are a match to TRBD1. V shed 3 bases and J 7 bases; nucleotides not matched to a gene: 1. The CDR3 totals 11 residues. Germline lookup yields CDR1 SQVTM and CDR2 ANQGSEA. In DNA form, the CDR3 reads TGCAGCGTTGAGGACAGGGCTGGCTACACCTTC. Its protein product is CSVEDRAGYTF.

V is TRBV5-5 and J is TRBJ2-7; D uncertain. CDR3 length: 13 residues. Germline V gene lookup returns CDR1 SGHKS and CDR2 YYEKEE (reference sequence). With 0 bases removed from V and 2 bases from J, the gap between germline ends came to 6 bases. This chain's CDR3 is CASSLAVTYEQYF. In DNA form, the CDR3 reads TGTGCCAGCAGCTTGGCAGTTACCTACGAGCAGTACTTC.

The chain carries TRBV19 and TRBJ1-5; 7 bases match TRBD1. The V segment lost 7 bases and the J segment 4 bases; nucleotides outside the gene matches: 10. The CDR3 loop spans 15 amino acids. Germline CDR1 and CDR2: LNHDA and SQIVND (reference sequence). The CDR3 bases are TGTGCCAGTAATCCCGGGACAGCCCTAAATCAGCCCCAGCATTTT. Residues: CASNPGTALNQPQHF. Full variable domain (rest looked up from reference TRBV19 and TRBJ1-5): DGGITQSPKYLFRKEGQNVTLSCEQNLNHDAMYWYRQDPGQGLRLIYYSQIVNDFQKGDIAEGYSVSREKKESFPLTVTSAQKNPTAFYLCASNPGTALNQPQHFGDGTRLSIL.